The 11 T cell receptor beta chains below were found in one sample sequenced in a study of shared clonotypes between healthy human individuals. Produced via immunoSEQ multiplex PCR; TCRdb's table is partial and in-frame only. The repertoire holds just over 2,000,000 clones, over 85% seen once, with more than 0.95% in the top ten. CD8 cells classed as naive were CD45RO-negative and positively selected for CCR7, excluding terminally differentiated effector memory CD45RA+ cells. The sample taken for sequencing was naive CD8+ T cells sorted from blood. The receptors were sampled from a young man in good health.

As to this clone: Other DNA sequences within the sample encode an identical CDR3. V is TRBV29-1 and J is TRBJ2-7, with 7 bases lining up with TRBD1. The CDR3 covers 12 residues. The V and J ends lost 3 bases and 3 bases, in that order; junction bases with no gene match: 2. The germline V gene has CDR1 SQVTM and CDR2 ANQGSEA. The CDR3 spells CSVETGSYEQYF. Here the CDR3 DNA reads TGCAGCGTTGAGACAGGGAGCTACGAGCAGTACTTC.

This clone occurred a few times. The J gene is TRBJ2-5, the V gene TRBV5-1; D may match TRBD1 or TRBD2 (5 bases each). The V end lost 2 bases, the J end lost 5 bases, and 22 bases lay between the germline ends. The CDR3 length is 17 residues. The germline gives CDR1 SGHRS, CDR2 YFSETQ. The CDR3 nucleotides read TGCGCCAGCAGCTTCGAGTCCATGGGGGACCCTCCGGAGACCCAGTACTTC. This gives the protein CASSFESMGDPPETQYF.

This chain uses TRBV7-9 with TRBJ2-1; D might be TRBD1 (6 bases). CDR1 is SEHNR and CDR2 is FQNEAQ in the germline V gene (reference sequence). The CDR3 totals 15 residues. Trimming stripped 5 bases from V and 3 bases from J, with 14 bases between. The CDR3 DNA reads as TGTGCCAGCAGCGAGGGACAAGGCGTCTACAATGAGCAGTTCTTC. The encoded protein is CASSEGQGVYNEQFF.

The chain links TRBV2 to TRBJ2-1, with 7 bases aligning to TRBD1. The germline gives CDR1 SNHLY, CDR2 FYNNEI. This CDR3 is 15 amino acids long. The junction had 11 bases not matched to a gene; V was cut back by 6 bases and J by 6 bases. CDR3 loop: CASSDGTANGNEQFF. CDR3 bases: TGTGCCAGCAGCGATGGGACAGCTAATGGCAATGAGCAGTTCTTC.

The genes are TRBV2 and TRBJ1-1; D is uncertain. Trimming shortened V by 8 bases and J by 0 bases, and 16 bases separated the two germline ends. The CDR3 runs 15 residues. Germline values: CDR1 SNHLY, CDR2 FYNNEI. CDR3 DNA: TGTGCCAGCCAACGTAGCTTCACGGTGAACACTGAAGCTTTCTTT. Amino acids: CASQRSFTVNTEAFF.

A few counts support this clone. This sequence joins TRBV28 and TRBJ1-2; D may be TRBD1 (6 bases). Germline V CDR1 and CDR2: MDHEN, SYDVKM. The V end lost 6 bases, the J end lost 4 bases, and 12 bases lay between the germline ends. The CDR3 spans 13 residues. The CDR3 nucleotides read TGTGCCAGCAGCAACGGACAGACCTATGGCTACACCTTC. It is translated as CASSNGQTYGYTF.

Here the CDR3 DNA reads TGTGCCAGTAGTACCTTTTATGGGGCTACAGATACGCAGTATTTT. Translation gives CASSTFYGATDTQYF. The gene calls are TRBV19 and TRBJ2-3; maybe TRBD1 (5 bases). Trimming took off 4 bases at V and 3 bases at J, with 14 bases between the two ends. Germline CDR1 and CDR2: LNHDA and SQIVND (reference sequence). The length of the CDR3 is 15 residues.

Worth noting for this clone: The same CDR3 also results from other DNA sequences found in this sample. This rearrangement joins TRBV27 to TRBJ1-2; 10 nucleotides match TRBD1. The CDR3 sequence is 14 residues long. Trimming removed 1 base from V and 8 bases from J; junction bases left unmatched: 4. Looked up from germline, CDR1 is MNHEY and CDR2 is SMNVEV (reference sequence). The DNA of the CDR3 is TGTGCCAGCAGTTTATACGGGACAGGGGAGGGCTACACCTTC. This encodes CASSLYGTGEGYTF.

This clone occurred once. This rearrangement joins TRBV10-2 to TRBJ2-7; TRBD1 is a possible D gene (5 bases). The CDR3 extends over 14 amino acids. Per the germline V gene, CDR1 is WSHSY and CDR2 is SAAADI. Trimming removed 0 bases at V and 7 bases at J, with 13 bases between. The CDR3 is CASSESSVGEEQYF. As DNA, the CDR3 is TGCGCCAGCAGTGAGTCGTCTGTAGGGGAAGAGCAGTACTTC.

The chain carries TRBV2 and TRBJ1-3; 8 nucleotides match TRBD1. The CDR3 is 15 amino acids. V shed 5 bases and J 4 bases; nucleotides not matched to a gene: 7. Germline values: CDR1 SNHLY, CDR2 FYNNEI. This CDR3 reads CASSLGQGPGNTIYF. As DNA, the CDR3 is TGTGCCAGCAGTCTTGGACAGGGACCAGGAAACACCATATATTTT.

This chain connects TRBV27 to TRBJ2-2; tentative D call: TRBD2 (5 bases). The CDR3 length is 17 residues. The germline gives CDR1 MNHEY, CDR2 SMNVEV (reference sequence). Trimming left V 9 bases short and J 0 bases short, with 20 bases between. The DNA for the CDR3 is TGTGCCAGTCGGGCTTCGGTCGGGGAAACGAACACCGGGGAGCTGTTTTTT. Protein product: CASRASVGETNTGELFF.